A single sample gave rise to the 3 T cell receptor beta chains below, sequenced in a study of shared clonotypes between healthy human individuals. The repertoire was sequenced with immunoSEQ multiplex PCR; TCRdb's copy has only in-frame clones and lacks some. The repertoire holds about 1,500,000 clones, 95% to 97% seen once, with more than 0.9% in the top ten. Sequencing input: naive CD4+ T cells sorted from blood. Subset reported: CD45RA+ positively selected. Every receptor here comes from a young man in good health.

This chain connects TRBV2 to TRBJ2-2; TRBD1 or TRBD2 may be the D gene (6 bases each). Per the germline V gene, CDR1 is SNHLY and CDR2 is FYNNEI. The CDR3 covers 15 residues. Trimming shortened V by 2 bases and J by 1 base, and 8 bases separated the two germline ends. The CDR3 reads CASSERGENTGELFF. CDR3 DNA sequence: TGTGCCAGCAGTGAAAGGGGGGAGAACACCGGGGAGCTGTTTTTT. Full variable domain (missing parts from reference TRBV2 and TRBJ2-2): EPEVTQTPSHQVTQMGQEVILRCVPISNHLYFYWYRQILGQKVEFLVSFYNNEISEKSEIFDDQFSVERPDGSNFTLKIRSTKLEDSAMYFCASSERGENTGELFFGEGSRLTVL.

The rearrangement joins TRBV6-1 to TRBJ2-1, with 8 bases matching TRBD2. CDR1 and CDR2 from the germline V gene are MNHNS and SASEGT. Trimming took 6 bases from V and 8 from J; bases not matched to a gene: 9. CDR3 length: 14 amino acids. The CDR3 DNA reads as TGTGCCAGCAGCCCGAGGCGGGAGGCAGATGAGCAGTTCTTC. Protein sequence: CASSPRREADEQFF.

The chain recombines TRBV2 with TRBJ2-3; D is unresolved. Germline CDR1 reads SNHLY; CDR2 reads FYNNEI. The length of the CDR3 is 12 residues. Trimming removed 0 bases at V and 7 bases at J, with 5 bases between. CDR3 nucleotides: TGTGCCAGCAGTGAAGCGCAGTATACGCAGTATTTT. Its translation: CASSEAQYTQYF. Full variable domain (rest looked up from reference TRBV2 and TRBJ2-3): EPEVTQTPSHQVTQMGQEVILRCVPISNHLYFYWYRQILGQKVEFLVSFYNNEISEKSEIFDDQFSVERPDGSNFTLKIRSTKLEDSAMYFCASSEAQYTQYFGPGTRLTVL.